This entry is about one TCR beta chain. Its antigen remains unidentified. The PCR used 60 Vbeta and 13 Jbeta primers. Measured with immunoSEQ multiplex PCR; TCRdb has only the in-frame clones, and not every one. The data show roughly 60,000 clones, with 65% to 90% seen just once and around 4.5% held by the top ten. The record originates from a study of cytomegalovirus exposure and HLA in healthy donors. Study-level findings and limits: Researchers reported in a later analysis that a missense DCLRE1C variant was tied to TCR beta V- and J-gene trimming. A previous analysis found most TCR beta V segments productive roughly 90% or roughly 30% of the time.

Nominally healthy donors provided the samples, though records likely missed some immune exposures. The sequencing sample was made of PBMCs. The clonotype originates from a young man in good health and CMV-seronegative.

The CDR3 protein is CASSPTAPYEQYF. The CDR3 DNA is TGTGCCAGCAGTCCCACAGCCCCCTACGAGCAGTACTTC. V and J are TRBV6-5 and TRBJ2-7; D ambiguous. V lost 5 bases and J 2 bases, leaving 10 bases between the germline ends. CDR1 and CDR2 (germline): MNHEY, SVGAGI. This CDR3 comprises 13 residues.